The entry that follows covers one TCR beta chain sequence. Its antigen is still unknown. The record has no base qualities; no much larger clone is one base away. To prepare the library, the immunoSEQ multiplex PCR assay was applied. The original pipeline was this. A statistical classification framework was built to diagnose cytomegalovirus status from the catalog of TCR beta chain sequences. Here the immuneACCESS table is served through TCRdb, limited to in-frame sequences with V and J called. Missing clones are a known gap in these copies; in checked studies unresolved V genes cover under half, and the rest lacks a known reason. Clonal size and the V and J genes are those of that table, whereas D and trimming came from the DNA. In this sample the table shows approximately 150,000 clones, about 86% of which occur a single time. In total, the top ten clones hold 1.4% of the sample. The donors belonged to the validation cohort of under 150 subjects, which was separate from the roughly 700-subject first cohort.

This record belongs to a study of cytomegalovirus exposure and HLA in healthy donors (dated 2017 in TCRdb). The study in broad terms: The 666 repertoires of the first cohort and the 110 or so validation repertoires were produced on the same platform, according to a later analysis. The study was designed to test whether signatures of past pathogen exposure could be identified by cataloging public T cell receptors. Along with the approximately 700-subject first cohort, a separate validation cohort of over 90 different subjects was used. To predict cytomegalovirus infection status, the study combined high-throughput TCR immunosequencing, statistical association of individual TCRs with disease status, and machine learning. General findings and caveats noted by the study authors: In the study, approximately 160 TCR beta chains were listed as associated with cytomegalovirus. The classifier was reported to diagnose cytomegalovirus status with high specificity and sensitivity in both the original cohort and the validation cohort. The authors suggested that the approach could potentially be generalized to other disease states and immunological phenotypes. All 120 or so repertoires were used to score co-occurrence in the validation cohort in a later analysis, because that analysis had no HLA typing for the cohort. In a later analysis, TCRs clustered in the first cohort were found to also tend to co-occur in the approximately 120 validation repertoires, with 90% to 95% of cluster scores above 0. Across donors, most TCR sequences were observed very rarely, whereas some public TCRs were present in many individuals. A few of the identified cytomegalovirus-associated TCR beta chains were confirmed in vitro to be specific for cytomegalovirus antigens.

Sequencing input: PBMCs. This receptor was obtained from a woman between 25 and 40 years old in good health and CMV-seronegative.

In nucleotide form, the sequence is TGCGCCAGCAGCCAAGATCAGGGGACAGAAGCTTCCAATGAGCAGTTCTTC. Its product reads: CASSQDQGTEASNEQFF. The chain is assembled from TRBV4-1 and TRBJ2-1, with 7 junctional bases fitting TRBD1. Compared with germline, V lacks 0 bases and J lacks 6 bases; bases without a gene match: 11. From the germline V gene, CDR1 is MGHRA and CDR2 is YSYEKL. The CDR3 sequence holds 17 residues, the cysteine and phenylalanine included. Only the CDR3 DNA is retained, 51 bases long and in frame from the first base.